The 32 T cell receptor beta chains below come from one sample, sequenced in a study of identical twins. TCRdb reprocessed the 5' RACE reads with MiXCR, giving one entry per CDR3 protein. Among 300,000 to 350,000 distinct CDR3 sequences listed, over 9% were seen once. This sample also appeared in a second study, on yellow fever vaccine responses in identical twins.

Material: CD8+ T cells sorted from blood. Every receptor here comes from a woman aged 18-29 years in good health.

This clonotype was seen more than once but under ten times. This chain connects TRBV7-8 to TRBJ2-7, with 7 bases identical to TRBD1. The CDR3 has 14 amino acids. V was pared by 2 bases and J by 4 bases, with 5 bases of the junction left unmatched. CDR1 SGHVS and CDR2 FQNEAQ come from the germline V gene. In DNA, the CDR3 is TGTGCCAGCAGCTTATCGGACAGGCCATACGAGCAGTACGTC. Encoded protein: CASSLSDRPYEQYV.

This clonotype was counted only a few times. The J gene is TRBJ2-1, the V gene TRBV14; 9 bases map to TRBD1. The germline V gene encodes CDR1 SGHDN and CDR2 FVKESK. CDR3 length equals 17 residues. After removal of 3 bases from V and 0 bases from J, the junction contained 6 bases not matched to a gene. The CDR3 DNA sequence: TGTGCCAGCAGCCAGTACAGGGGGCCCCGCTCCTACAATGAGCAGTTCTTC. It is translated as CASSQYRGPRSYNEQFF.

In DNA form, the CDR3 reads TGTGCCAGCAGTTTATTCTTGGCGGGAGACGGCACCGGGGAGCTGTTTTTT. This sequence encodes CASSLFLAGDGTGELFF. The rearrangement links TRBV28 to TRBJ2-2; TRBD2 matches 7 bases. The CDR3 consists of 17 residues. The junction had 9 bases not matched to a gene; V was cut back by 1 base and J by 4 bases. Germline CDR1 is MDHEN and CDR2 is SYDVKM.

This sequence joins TRBV2 and TRBJ2-3, with 12 bases matching TRBD2. The CDR3 is 16 amino acids. Germline CDR1 is SNHLY and CDR2 is FYNNEI. After removal of 5 bases from V and 0 bases from J, the junction contained 3 bases not matched to a gene. The CDR3 DNA is TGTGCCAGCAGTTCGACTAGCGGGGGAAGCACAGATACGCAGTATTTT. The encoded protein is CASSSTSGGSTDTQYF. Based on the CDR3 plus reference TRBV2 and TRBJ2-3, the full variable domain is EPEVTQTPSHQVTQMGQEVILRCVPISNHLYFYWYRQILGQKVEFLVSFYNNEISEKSEIFDDQFSVERPDGSNFTLKIRSTKLEDSAMYFCASSSTSGGSTDTQYFGPGTRLTVL.

This clonotype was seen only a few times. The chain has TRBV6-5 and TRBJ2-1; D assignment may be TRBD1 or TRBD2 (5 bases each). This CDR3 contains 14 residues. Germline values: CDR1 MNHEY, CDR2 SVGAGI. With 3 bases removed from V and 7 bases from J, the gap between germline ends came to 13 bases. The CDR3 sequence is CASSYGGLGNEQFF. For the CDR3, the DNA is TGTGCCAGCAGTTATGGGGGTTTGGGGAATGAGCAGTTCTTC.

The chain joins TRBV10-3 to TRBJ2-1; D perhaps matches TRBD2 (5 bases). V dropped 2 bases and J dropped 4 bases, with 15 bases sitting between them. This CDR3 has 16 residues. Per the germline V gene, CDR1 is ENHRY and CDR2 is SYGVKD. DNA for the CDR3: TGTGCCATCAGTGAGGATGGGCGGGTTGGTTACAATGAGCAGTTCTTC. It yields the protein CAISEDGRVGYNEQFF.

The chain links TRBV9 to TRBJ2-7, with 9 bases matching TRBD1. Trimming took 0 bases from V and 7 from J; bases not matched to a gene: 17. CDR3 size: 18 residues. Germline V gene data show CDR1 as SGDLS and CDR2 as YYNGEE. This CDR3 reads CASSVAAGTGFLGDEQYF. The DNA for the CDR3 is TGTGCCAGCAGCGTAGCCGCCGGGACAGGGTTCCTTGGGGATGAGCAGTACTTC.

This rearrangement joins TRBV7-9 to TRBJ2-7; D might be TRBD1 (6 bases). V dropped 6 bases and J dropped 3 bases, with 18 bases sitting between them. Germline V lookup: CDR1 SEHNR, CDR2 FQNEAQ (reference sequence). The CDR3 is 15 residues long. DNA of the CDR3: TGTGCCAGCAGTCAGGGGAATAAGGGGAGCTACGAGCAGTACTTC. Encoded protein: CASSQGNKGSYEQYF.

This clonotype was seen only a few times. J is TRBJ2-1 and V is TRBV29-1; TRBD2 matches at 10 bases. Trimming removed 5 bases from V and 0 bases from J; junction bases left unmatched: 10. This CDR3 region has 17 residues. Per the germline V gene, CDR1 is SQVTM and CDR2 is ANQGSEA. The CDR3 sequence is CSVPGLAELSSYNEQFF. The CDR3 DNA follows: TGCAGCGTTCCAGGACTAGCGGAACTTAGCTCCTACAATGAGCAGTTCTTC.

The J gene is TRBJ1-5, the V gene TRBV20-1; 8 bases fit TRBD1. After removal of 5 bases from V and 0 bases from J, the junction contained 15 bases not matched to a gene. CDR3 size: 18 residues. In germline, CDR1 is DFQATT, CDR2 SNEGSKA (reference sequence). The CDR3 loop reads CSAPPHRTGPYSNQPQHF. The CDR3, as DNA: TGCAGTGCTCCCCCCCATCGGACAGGGCCTTATAGCAATCAGCCCCAGCATTTT.

This clonotype has a handful of counts. This chain uses TRBV12-3 or TRBV12-4 with TRBJ2-2; D is ambiguous. V shed 9 bases and J shed 1 base, with 12 bases lying between them. The CDR3 runs 14 residues. The CDR3 reads CASSQSWNTGELFF. The CDR3 coding sequence is TGTGCCAGTTCCCAAAGCTGGAACACCGGGGAGCTGTTTTTT.

The sample holds a few counts of this clonotype. V is TRBV7-9 and J is TRBJ2-3; tentatively, D is TRBD2 (6 bases). Trimming took 5 bases from V and 14 from J, leaving 14 bases between them. Germline loops: CDR1 SEHNR, CDR2 FQNEAQ (reference sequence). CDR3 size: 11 residues. The CDR3 DNA reads TGTGCCAGCAGCCCGGGGGACCCCCGGTATTTT. Translated: CASSPGDPRYF.

In its sample, this clonotype was seen a few times. This chain links TRBV6-1 with TRBJ1-1; 9 bases line up with TRBD1. The CDR3 length is 15 residues. Looked up from germline, CDR1 is MNHNS and CDR2 is SASEGT. V was clipped by 6 bases and J by 4 bases; unmatched bases: 9. The CDR3 loop reads CASRHGTGYSTEAFF. CDR3 nucleotide sequence: TGTGCCAGCAGGCACGGGACAGGGTACTCCACTGAAGCTTTCTTT.

This clonotype was detected many times. The junction departs from the called germline gene at one end, perhaps through a read error. The chain recombines TRBV6-1 with TRBJ2-7; 7 bases align to TRBD1. The CDR3 covers 15 residues. The germline V gene encodes CDR1 MNHNS and CDR2 SASEGT. CDR3 DNA: TGTGCCAGCAGTCAAGCTGGGACAGCGAACTACGAGCAGTACTTC. Protein sequence: CASSQAGTANYEQYF.

Only a few counts were recorded for this clonotype. The J gene is TRBJ2-2, the V gene TRBV27; TRBD2 might be the D (5 bases). V lost 7 bases and J lost 7, with 16 bases in between. This CDR3 has 14 residues. Germline-derived CDR1 and CDR2 are MNHEY and SMNVEV (reference sequence). CDR3 DNA sequence: TGTGCCAGCACGACTACCCTCGAGAGCGGGGAGCTGTTTTTT. This codes for CASTTTLESGELFF.

V gene TRBV7-9 combines with J gene TRBJ2-7; D may be TRBD1 (6 bases). Germline V gene sequence: CDR1 SEHNR, CDR2 FQNEAQ (reference sequence). This CDR3 region has 15 residues. Trimming stripped 4 bases from V and 0 bases from J, with 13 bases between. For the CDR3, the DNA is TGTGCCAGCAGCTCCTCACGGGACAACTCCTACGAGCAGTACTTC. It specifies CASSSSRDNSYEQYF.

This clonotype was found a few times. The rearrangement uses TRBV12-3 or TRBV12-4 and TRBJ1-2; possibly TRBD1 for D (5 bases). V lost 6 bases and J 8 bases, leaving 22 bases between the germline ends. The CDR3 has 15 residues. Here the CDR3 reads CASSDKGPLSGGYTF. CDR3 in DNA: TGTGCCAGCAGCGATAAGGGACCCCTGTCCGGCGGCTACACCTTC.

J is TRBJ2-1 and V is TRBV12-3 or TRBV12-4, with D maybe TRBD2 (5 bases). The germline V and J ends were trimmed by 2 bases and 9 bases, with 11 bases remaining between them. The CDR3 is made up of 13 amino acids. The CDR3 bases are TGTGCCAGCAGTTTAACTCTAGCAGGTGAGCAGTTCTTC. The encoded protein is CASSLTLAGEQFF.

This clonotype turned up a few times. The V and J genes are TRBV27 and TRBJ2-3, with 12 positions matching TRBD2. CDR3 length: 14 amino acids. After removal of 4 bases from V and 8 bases from J, the junction contained 4 bases not matched to a gene. CDR1 and CDR2 (germline): MNHEY, SMNVEV (reference sequence). The chain's CDR3 is CASSSPSGRGTQYF. The CDR3 DNA sequence: TGTGCCAGCAGTTCCCCTAGCGGGAGGGGTACGCAGTATTTT.

This chain connects TRBV27 to TRBJ2-1, with TRBD2 identical over 7 bases. Germline loops: CDR1 MNHEY, CDR2 SMNVEV (reference sequence). The CDR3 is 16 amino acids. After removal of 3 bases from V and 8 bases from J, the junction contained 13 bases not matched to a gene. The CDR3: CASSFFGGGGQYEQFF. The CDR3 DNA reads TGTGCCAGCAGTTTCTTCGGCGGGGGAGGGCAGTATGAGCAGTTCTTC.

This clonotype was found a few times. The gene calls are TRBV4-1 and TRBJ2-1; no clear D. This CDR3 is 15 amino acids long. Germline V CDR1 and CDR2: MGHRA, YSYEKL. Trimming cost V 4 bases and J 5 bases, with 15 bases left between them. CDR3 DNA: TGCGCCAGCAGCCTCAGGCCAAGGGCCGACAATGAGCAGTTCTTC. The encoded protein is CASSLRPRADNEQFF.

This clonotype came up a few times. This chain connects TRBV6-5 to TRBJ1-5, with unresolved D. CDR1 and CDR2 from the germline V gene are MNHEY and SVGAGI. Trimming removed 0 bases at V and 3 bases at J, with 9 bases between. CDR3 length: 15 residues. CDR3 protein: CASSYSSRTNQPQHF. As DNA, the CDR3 is TGTGCCAGCAGTTACTCGAGCAGGACCAATCAGCCCCAGCATTTT.

V is TRBV7-8 and J is TRBJ2-7; D call uncertain. Germline V gene lookup returns CDR1 SGHVS and CDR2 FQNEAQ. Trimming took off 5 bases at V and 5 bases at J, with 7 bases between the two ends. This CDR3 has 11 residues. The CDR3 reads CASSTTNEQYF. For the CDR3, the DNA is TGTGCCAGCAGCACTACAAACGAGCAGTACTTC.

The V gene is TRBV12-3 or TRBV12-4, the J gene TRBJ2-1, with 8 bases matching TRBD2. This CDR3 is 15 amino acids long. Trimming cost V 3 bases and J 6 bases; bases outside gene matches: 7. CDR3 sequence reads: CASSFGTGLVNEQFF. The CDR3 bases are TGTGCCAGCAGTTTTGGTACGGGACTAGTCAATGAGCAGTTCTTC.

The gene calls are TRBV28 and TRBJ1-6; D is undetermined. The CDR3 length is 15 residues. Trimming pared 3 bases from V and 5 bases from J, leaving 11 bases between. The germline CDR1 and CDR2 sequences are MDHEN and SYDVKM. CDR3 amino acids: CASSFFVADNSPLHF. The CDR3 coding sequence is TGTGCCAGCAGTTTCTTTGTGGCTGATAATTCACCCCTCCACTTT.

This clonotype was observed a handful of times. This sequence joins TRBV5-1 and TRBJ1-2; 11 bases agree with TRBD1. V trimming: 6 bases; J trimming: 2 bases; junction bases outside the gene matches: 9. The germline V gene encodes CDR1 SGHRS and CDR2 YFSETQ. This CDR3 region has 16 residues. Here the CDR3 reads CASKPGTGGANYGYTF. The CDR3 region has the DNA TGCGCCAGCAAACCCGGGACAGGGGGGGCAAACTATGGCTACACCTTC. Complete variable domain (other parts from reference TRBV5-1 and TRBJ1-2): KAGVTQTPRYLIKTRGQQVTLSCSPISGHRSVSWYQQTPGQGLQFLFEYFSETQRNKGNFPGRFSGRQFSNSRSEMNVSTLELGDSALYLCASKPGTGGANYGYTFGSGTRLTVV.

This clonotype was counted only a few times. This chain uses TRBV11-2 with TRBJ2-1, with 8 bases aligning to TRBD1. The CDR3 length is 15 residues. Trimming at V came to 5 bases and at J to 5 bases, leaving 8 bases not matched to a gene. Germline CDR1 SGHAT, CDR2 FQNNGV. This chain's CDR3 is CASSQGQGANNEQFF. The CDR3 bases are TGTGCCAGCAGCCAGGGGCAGGGGGCGAACAATGAGCAGTTCTTC.

This rearrangement joins TRBV5-6 to TRBJ2-5; D is possibly TRBD1 or TRBD2 (6 bases each). Germline CDR1 SGHDT, CDR2 YYEEEE. Trimming removed 2 bases at V and 5 bases at J, with 16 bases between. There are 15 residues in the CDR3. CDR3 in amino acids: CASSLLMGGTETQYF. CDR3 nucleotides: TGTGCCAGCAGCTTATTGATGGGGGGCACGGAGACCCAGTACTTC. Filled out from reference TRBV5-6 and TRBJ2-5, the complete variable domain reads DAGVTQSPTHLIKTRGQQVTLRCSPKSGHDTVSWYQQALGQGPQFIFQYYEEEERQRGNFPDRFSGHQFPNYSSELNVNALLLGDSALYLCASSLLMGGTETQYFGPGTRLLVL.

This clonotype was recorded at least ten times. The chain uses TRBV6-4 and TRBJ2-2; no clear D gene. CDR1 and CDR2 from the germline V gene are MRHNA and SNTAGT. This CDR3 has 14 amino acids. V was clipped by 0 bases and J by 5 bases, with 7 bases between them. Here the CDR3 DNA reads TGTGCCAGCAGTGACTCAGCAGATACCGGGGAGCTGTTTTTT. This codes for CASSDSADTGELFF.

This chain links TRBV13 with TRBJ2-7; maybe TRBD1 (5 bases). Germline V gene sequence: CDR1 PRHDT, CDR2 FYEKMQ (reference sequence). The V end lost 4 bases, the J end lost 4 bases, and 17 bases lay between the germline ends. The CDR3 sequence is 15 residues long. The CDR3 DNA reads TGTGCCAGCAGCTCCAAGGAACAGGACCCATACGAGCAGTACTTC. Translating it yields CASSSKEQDPYEQYF.

Ten or more counts support this clonotype. This rearrangement joins TRBV12-3 or TRBV12-4 to TRBJ1-1; D is possibly TRBD1 (5 bases). The CDR3 spans 12 residues. Trimming took off 5 bases at V and 10 bases at J, with 14 bases between the two ends. CDR3 DNA sequence: TGTGCCAGCAGTCTAGACAGCCGCAGAGCTTTCTTT. Residues: CASSLDSRRAFF.

This clonotype was recorded many times. V gene TRBV28 combines with J gene TRBJ2-7; D uncertain. This CDR3 comprises 16 residues. Germline V gene lookup returns CDR1 MDHEN and CDR2 SYDVKM. Trimming took off 3 bases at V and 1 base at J, with 16 bases between the two ends. The CDR3 spells CASSLDQEKGSYEQYF. CDR3 coding DNA: TGTGCCAGCAGTTTGGACCAAGAGAAAGGATCCTACGAGCAGTACTTC.